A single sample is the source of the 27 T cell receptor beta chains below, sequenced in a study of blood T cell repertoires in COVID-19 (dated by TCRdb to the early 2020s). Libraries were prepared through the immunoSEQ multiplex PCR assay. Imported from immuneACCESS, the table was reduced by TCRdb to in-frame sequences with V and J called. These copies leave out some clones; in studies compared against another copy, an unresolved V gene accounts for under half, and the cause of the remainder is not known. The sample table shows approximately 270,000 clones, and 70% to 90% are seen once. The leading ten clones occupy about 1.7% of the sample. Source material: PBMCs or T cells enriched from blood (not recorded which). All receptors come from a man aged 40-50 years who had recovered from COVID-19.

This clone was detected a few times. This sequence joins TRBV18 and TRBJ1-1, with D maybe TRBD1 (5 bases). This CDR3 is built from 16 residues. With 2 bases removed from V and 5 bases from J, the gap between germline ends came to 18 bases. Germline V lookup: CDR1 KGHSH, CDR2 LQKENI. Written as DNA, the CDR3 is TGTGCCAGCTCACCAGGCCGGGGGGTGATGGGGACTGAAGCTTTCTTT. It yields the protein CASSPGRGVMGTEAFF.

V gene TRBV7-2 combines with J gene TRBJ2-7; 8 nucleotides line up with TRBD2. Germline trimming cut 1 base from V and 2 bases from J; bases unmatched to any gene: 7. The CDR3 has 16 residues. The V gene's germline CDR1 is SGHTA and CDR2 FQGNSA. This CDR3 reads CASSLGGGRSAYEQYF. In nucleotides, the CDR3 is TGTGCCAGCAGCTTAGGGGGCGGGAGGAGCGCCTACGAGCAGTACTTC.

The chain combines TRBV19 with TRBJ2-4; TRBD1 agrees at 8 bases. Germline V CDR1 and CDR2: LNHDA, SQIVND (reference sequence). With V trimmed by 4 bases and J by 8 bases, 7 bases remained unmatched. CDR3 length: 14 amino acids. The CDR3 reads CASSKPQGADIQYF. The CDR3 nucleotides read TGTGCCAGTAGTAAACCCCAGGGGGCGGACATTCAGTACTTC.

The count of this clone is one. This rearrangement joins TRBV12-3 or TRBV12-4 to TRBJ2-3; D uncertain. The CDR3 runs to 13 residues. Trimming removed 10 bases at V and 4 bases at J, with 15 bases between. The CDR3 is CATKRRSSDTQYF. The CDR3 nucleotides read TGTGCCACCAAACGCCGGAGCTCAGATACGCAGTATTTT.

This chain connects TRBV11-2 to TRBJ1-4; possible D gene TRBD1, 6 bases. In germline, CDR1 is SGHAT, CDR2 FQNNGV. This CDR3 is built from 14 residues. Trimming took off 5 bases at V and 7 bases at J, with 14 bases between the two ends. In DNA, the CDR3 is TGTGCCAGCAGCGTTAGAGTGGGGGCTGAAAAACTGTTTTTT. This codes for CASSVRVGAEKLFF.

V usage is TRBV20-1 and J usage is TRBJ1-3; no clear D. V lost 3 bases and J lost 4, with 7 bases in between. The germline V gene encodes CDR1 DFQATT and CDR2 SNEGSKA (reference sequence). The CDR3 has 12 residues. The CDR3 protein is CSASATGNTIYF. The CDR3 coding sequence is TGCAGTGCTAGTGCAACAGGAAACACCATATATTTT.

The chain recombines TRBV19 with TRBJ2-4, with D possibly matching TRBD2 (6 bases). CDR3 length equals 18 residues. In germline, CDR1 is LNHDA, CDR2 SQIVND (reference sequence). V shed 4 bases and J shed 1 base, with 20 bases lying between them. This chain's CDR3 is CASSNRGNPNSAKNIQYF. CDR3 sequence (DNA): TGTGCCAGTAGTAACCGCGGGAACCCGAACTCGGCCAAAAACATTCAGTACTTC.

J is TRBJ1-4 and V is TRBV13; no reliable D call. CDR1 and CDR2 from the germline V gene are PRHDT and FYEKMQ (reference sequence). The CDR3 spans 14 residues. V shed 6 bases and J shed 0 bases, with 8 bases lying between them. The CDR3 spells CASSSVSTNEKLFF. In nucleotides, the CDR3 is TGTGCCAGCAGTTCCGTGTCAACTAATGAAAAACTGTTTTTT.

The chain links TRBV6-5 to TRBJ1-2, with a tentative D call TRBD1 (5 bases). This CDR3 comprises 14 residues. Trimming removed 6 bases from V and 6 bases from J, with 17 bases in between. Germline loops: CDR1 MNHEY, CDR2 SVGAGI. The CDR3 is CASRMPTAGHGYTF. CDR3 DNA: TGTGCCAGCAGAATGCCGACAGCCGGGCATGGCTACACCTTC.

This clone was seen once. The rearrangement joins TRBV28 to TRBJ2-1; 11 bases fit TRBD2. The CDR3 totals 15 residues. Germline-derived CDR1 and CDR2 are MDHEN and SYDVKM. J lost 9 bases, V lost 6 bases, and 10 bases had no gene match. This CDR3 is CASRGGLAGGSEQFF. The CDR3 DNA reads TGTGCCAGCAGAGGGGGGCTAGCGGGAGGAAGTGAGCAGTTCTTC.

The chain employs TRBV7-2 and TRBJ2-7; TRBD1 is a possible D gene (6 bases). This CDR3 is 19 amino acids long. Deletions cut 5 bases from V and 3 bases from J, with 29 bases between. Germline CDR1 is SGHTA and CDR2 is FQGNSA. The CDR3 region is CASSPRIGQRTKNFYEQYF. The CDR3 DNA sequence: TGTGCCAGCAGCCCCCGGATCGGACAGCGGACCAAAAACTTCTACGAGCAGTACTTC.

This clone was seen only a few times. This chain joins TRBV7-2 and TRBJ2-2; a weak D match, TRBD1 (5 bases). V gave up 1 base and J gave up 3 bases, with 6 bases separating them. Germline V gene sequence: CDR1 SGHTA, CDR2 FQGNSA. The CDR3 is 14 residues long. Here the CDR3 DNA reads TGTGCCAGCAGCTTAGGACAGCACACCGGGGAGCTGTTTTTT. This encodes CASSLGQHTGELFF.

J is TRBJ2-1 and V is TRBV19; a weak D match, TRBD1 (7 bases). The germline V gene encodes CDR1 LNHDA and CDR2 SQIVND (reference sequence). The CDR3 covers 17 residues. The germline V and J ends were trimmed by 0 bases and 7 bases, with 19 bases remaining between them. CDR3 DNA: TGTGCCAGTAGTATAGACCCTCCTCCAGGGGGGTTGAATGAGCAGTTCTTC. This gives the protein CASSIDPPPGGLNEQFF.

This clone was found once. Written as DNA, the CDR3 is TGTGCCAGCAGCATCCGGGACAGATACAATGAGCAGTTCTTC. It codes for CASSIRDRYNEQFF. The gene calls are TRBV11-3 and TRBJ2-1; TRBD1 aligns across 7 bases. The CDR3 extends over 14 amino acids. Germline CDR1 and CDR2: SGHNT and YENEEA. V lost 5 bases to trimming and J lost 4 bases; unmatched junction nucleotides: 5. The whole variable domain, filled in from reference TRBV11-3 and TRBJ2-1, reads EAGVVQSPRYKIIEKKQPVAFWCNPISGHNTLYWYLQNLGQGPELLIRYENEEAVDDSQLPKDRFSAERLKGVDSTLKIQPAELGDSAVYLCASSIRDRYNEQFFGPGTRLTVL.

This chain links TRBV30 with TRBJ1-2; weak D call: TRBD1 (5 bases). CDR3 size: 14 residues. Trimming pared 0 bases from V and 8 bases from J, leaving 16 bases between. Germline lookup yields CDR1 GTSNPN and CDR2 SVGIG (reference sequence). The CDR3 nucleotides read TGTGCCTGGAGTGTATTTCGGCAGGGACTGGGCTACACCTTC. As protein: CAWSVFRQGLGYTF.

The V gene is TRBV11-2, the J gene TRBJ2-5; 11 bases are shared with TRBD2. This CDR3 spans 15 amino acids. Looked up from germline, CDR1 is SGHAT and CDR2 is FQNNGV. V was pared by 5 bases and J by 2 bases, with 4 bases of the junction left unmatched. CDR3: CASSPGTSGQETQYF. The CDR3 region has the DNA TGTGCCAGCAGCCCCGGGACTAGCGGACAAGAGACCCAGTACTTC.

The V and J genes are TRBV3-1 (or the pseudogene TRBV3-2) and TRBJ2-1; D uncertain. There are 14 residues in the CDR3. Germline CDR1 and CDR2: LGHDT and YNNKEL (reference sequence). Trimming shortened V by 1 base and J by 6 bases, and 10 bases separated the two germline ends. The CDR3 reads CASSQGLFGNEQFF. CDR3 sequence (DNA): TGTGCCAGCAGCCAAGGACTCTTTGGCAATGAGCAGTTCTTC.

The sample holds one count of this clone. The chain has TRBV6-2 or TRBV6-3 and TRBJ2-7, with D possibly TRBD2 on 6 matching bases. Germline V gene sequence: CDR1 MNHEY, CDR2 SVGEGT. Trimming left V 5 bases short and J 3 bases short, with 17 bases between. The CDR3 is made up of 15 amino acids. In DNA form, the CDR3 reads TGTGCCAGCAGTCCAAAACCCCAGGGAGGCTACGAGCAGTACTTC. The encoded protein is CASSPKPQGGYEQYF.

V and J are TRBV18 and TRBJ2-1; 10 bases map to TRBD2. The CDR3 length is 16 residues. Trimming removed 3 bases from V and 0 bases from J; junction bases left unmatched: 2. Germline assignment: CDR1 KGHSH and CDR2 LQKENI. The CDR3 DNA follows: TGTGCCAGCTCACCGGCTAGCGGGGGCTCCTACAATGAGCAGTTCTTC. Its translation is CASSPASGGSYNEQFF.

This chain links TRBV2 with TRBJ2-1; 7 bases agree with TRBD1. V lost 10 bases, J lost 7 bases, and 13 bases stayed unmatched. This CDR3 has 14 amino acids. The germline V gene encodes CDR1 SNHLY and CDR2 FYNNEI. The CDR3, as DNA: TGTGCCACTACGAGACAGGGCAATCTTAATGAGCAGTTCTTC. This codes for CATTRQGNLNEQFF.

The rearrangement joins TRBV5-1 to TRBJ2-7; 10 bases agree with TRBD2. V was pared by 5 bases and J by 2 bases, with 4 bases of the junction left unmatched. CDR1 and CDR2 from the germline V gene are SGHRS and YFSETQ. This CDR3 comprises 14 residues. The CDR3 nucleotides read TGCGCCAGCAGGGTAGCGGGAGGCCCCTACGAGCAGTACTTC. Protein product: CASRVAGGPYEQYF.

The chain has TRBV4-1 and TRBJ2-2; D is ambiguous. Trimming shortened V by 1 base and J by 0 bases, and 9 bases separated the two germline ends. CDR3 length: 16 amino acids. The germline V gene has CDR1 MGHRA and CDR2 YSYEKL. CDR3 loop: CASSQGRRANTGELFF. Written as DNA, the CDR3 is TGCGCCAGCAGCCAAGGCAGGCGAGCGAACACCGGGGAGCTGTTTTTT.

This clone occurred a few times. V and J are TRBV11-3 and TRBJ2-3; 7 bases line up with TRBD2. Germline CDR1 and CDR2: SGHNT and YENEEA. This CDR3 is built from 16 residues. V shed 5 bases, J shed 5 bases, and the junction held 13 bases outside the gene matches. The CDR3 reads CASSLGETPGGDTQYF. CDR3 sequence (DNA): TGTGCCAGCAGCCTAGGGGAAACTCCGGGGGGAGATACGCAGTATTTT.

The CDR3 nucleotides are TGTGCCAGTAGCAGTAAACTAGCGGGGTCCTACGAGCAGTACTTC. This gives the protein CASSSKLAGSYEQYF. V gene TRBV19 combines with J gene TRBJ2-7; 10 nucleotides match TRBD2. V dropped 6 bases and J dropped 1; count of bases not matched to a gene: 6. The CDR3 is 15 residues long. The V gene's germline CDR1 is LNHDA and CDR2 SQIVND (reference sequence).

CDR3: CASSHGRDQPQHF. Written as DNA, the CDR3 is TGTGCCAGCAGCCACGGGCGGGACCAGCCCCAGCATTTT. The chain is built from TRBV4-2 and TRBJ1-5; weak D call: TRBD1 (5 bases). CDR1 is LGHNA, CDR2 YNFKEQ, per germline. The germline V and J ends were trimmed by 3 bases and 7 bases, with 10 bases remaining between them. CDR3 length: 13 amino acids.

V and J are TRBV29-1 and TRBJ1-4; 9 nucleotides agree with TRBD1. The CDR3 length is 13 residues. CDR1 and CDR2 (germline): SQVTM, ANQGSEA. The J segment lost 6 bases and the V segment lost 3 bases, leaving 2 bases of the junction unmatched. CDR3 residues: CSVEGQGYEKLFF. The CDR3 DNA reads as TGCAGCGTTGAGGGACAGGGATATGAAAAACTGTTTTTT.

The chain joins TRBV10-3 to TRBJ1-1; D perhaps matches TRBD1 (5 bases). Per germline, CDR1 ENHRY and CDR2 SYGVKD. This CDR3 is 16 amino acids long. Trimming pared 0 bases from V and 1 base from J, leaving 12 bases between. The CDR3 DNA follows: TGTGCCATCAGTGAGTCAGGGCAGGGTGAGAACACTGAAGCTTTCTTT. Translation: CAISESGQGENTEAFF.